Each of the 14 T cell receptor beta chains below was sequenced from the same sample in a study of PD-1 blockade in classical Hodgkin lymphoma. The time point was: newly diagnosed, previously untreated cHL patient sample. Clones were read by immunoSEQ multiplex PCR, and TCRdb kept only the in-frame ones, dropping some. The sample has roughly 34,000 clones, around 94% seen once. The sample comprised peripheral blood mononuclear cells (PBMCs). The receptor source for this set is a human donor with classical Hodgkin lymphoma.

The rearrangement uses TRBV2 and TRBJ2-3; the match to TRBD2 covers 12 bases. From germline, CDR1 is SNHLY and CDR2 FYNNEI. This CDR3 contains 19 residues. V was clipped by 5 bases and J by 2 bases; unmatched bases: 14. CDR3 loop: CASSKLITGLAGNTDTQYF. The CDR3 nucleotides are TGTGCCAGCAGTAAACTAATCACTGGACTAGCGGGGAACACAGATACGCAGTATTTT.

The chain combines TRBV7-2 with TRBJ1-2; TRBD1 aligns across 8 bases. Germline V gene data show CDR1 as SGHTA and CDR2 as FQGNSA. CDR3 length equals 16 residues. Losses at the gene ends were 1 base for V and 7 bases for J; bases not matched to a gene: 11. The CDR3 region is CASSLEVGGQGAGYTF. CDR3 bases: TGTGCCAGCAGCTTAGAAGTTGGTGGGCAGGGGGCTGGCTACACCTTC.

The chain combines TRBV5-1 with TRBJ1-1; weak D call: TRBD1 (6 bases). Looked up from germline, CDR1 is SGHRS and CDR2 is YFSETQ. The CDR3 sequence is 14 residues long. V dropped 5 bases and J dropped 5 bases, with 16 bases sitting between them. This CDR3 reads CASRPGGGTTEAFF. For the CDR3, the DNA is TGCGCCAGCAGACCGGGGGGCGGAACGACTGAAGCTTTCTTT.

The CDR3 coding sequence is TGTGCCATCAGCTCATTCGGGACAGAGAATGAGCAGTTCTTC. Residues: CAISSFGTENEQFF. The V call is TRBV10-3, the J call TRBJ2-1; 7 nucleotides line up with TRBD1. The CDR3 consists of 14 residues. Losses at the gene ends were 6 bases for V and 7 bases for J; bases not matched to a gene: 9. Germline V gives CDR1 ENHRY, CDR2 SYGVKD.

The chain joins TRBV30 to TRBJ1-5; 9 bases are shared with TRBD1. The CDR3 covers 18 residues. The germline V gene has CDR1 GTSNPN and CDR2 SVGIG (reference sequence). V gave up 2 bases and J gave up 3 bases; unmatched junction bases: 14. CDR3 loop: CAWSKLPGQGGVNQPQHF. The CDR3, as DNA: TGTGCCTGGAGTAAACTACCGGGACAGGGTGGGGTCAATCAGCCCCAGCATTTT.

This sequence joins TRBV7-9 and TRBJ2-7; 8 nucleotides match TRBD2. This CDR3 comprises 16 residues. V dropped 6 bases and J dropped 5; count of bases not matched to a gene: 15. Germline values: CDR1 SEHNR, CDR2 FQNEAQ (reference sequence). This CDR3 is CASSNARSGRVDEQYF. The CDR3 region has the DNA TGTGCCAGCAGTAACGCGAGGAGCGGGAGAGTCGACGAGCAGTACTTC.

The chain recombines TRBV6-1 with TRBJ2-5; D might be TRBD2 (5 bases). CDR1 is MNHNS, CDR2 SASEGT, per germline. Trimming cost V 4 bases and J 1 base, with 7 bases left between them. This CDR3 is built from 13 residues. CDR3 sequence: CASSVSVQETQYF. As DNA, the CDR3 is TGTGCCAGCAGTGTTAGCGTCCAAGAGACCCAGTACTTC.

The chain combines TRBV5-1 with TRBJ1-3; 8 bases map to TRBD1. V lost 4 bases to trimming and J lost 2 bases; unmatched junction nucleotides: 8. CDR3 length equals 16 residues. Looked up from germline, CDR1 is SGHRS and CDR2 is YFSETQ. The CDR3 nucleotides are TGCGCCAGCAGCGTAGGACAGGGAGTAGCTGGAAACACCATATATTTT. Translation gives CASSVGQGVAGNTIYF.

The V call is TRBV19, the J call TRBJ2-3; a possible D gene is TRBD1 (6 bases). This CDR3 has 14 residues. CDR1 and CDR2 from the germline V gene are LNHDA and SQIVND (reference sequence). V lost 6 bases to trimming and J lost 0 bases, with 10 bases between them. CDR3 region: CASSHRESTDTQYF. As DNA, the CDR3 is TGTGCCAGTAGCCACAGGGAGAGCACAGATACGCAGTATTTT.

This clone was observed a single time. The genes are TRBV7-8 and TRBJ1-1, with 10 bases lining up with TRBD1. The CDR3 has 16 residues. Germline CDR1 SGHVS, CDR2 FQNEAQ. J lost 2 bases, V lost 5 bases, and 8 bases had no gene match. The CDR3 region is CASSVRRDRGNTEAFF. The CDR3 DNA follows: TGTGCCAGCAGCGTCCGGCGGGACAGGGGTAACACTGAAGCTTTCTTT.

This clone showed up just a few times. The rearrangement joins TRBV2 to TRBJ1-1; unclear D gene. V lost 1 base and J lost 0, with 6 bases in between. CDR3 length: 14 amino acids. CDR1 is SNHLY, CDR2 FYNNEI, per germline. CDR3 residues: CASSEVVMNTEAFF. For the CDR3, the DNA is TGTGCCAGCAGTGAAGTCGTGATGAACACTGAAGCTTTCTTT. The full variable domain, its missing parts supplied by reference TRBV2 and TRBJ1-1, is EPEVTQTPSHQVTQMGQEVILRCVPISNHLYFYWYRQILGQKVEFLVSFYNNEISEKSEIFDDQFSVERPDGSNFTLKIRSTKLEDSAMYFCASSEVVMNTEAFFGQGTRLTVV.

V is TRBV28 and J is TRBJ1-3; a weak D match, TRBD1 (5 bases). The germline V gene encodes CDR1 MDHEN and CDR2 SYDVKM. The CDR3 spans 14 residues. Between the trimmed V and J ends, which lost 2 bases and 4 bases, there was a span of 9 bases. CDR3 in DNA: TGTGCCAGCAGTTTAGGGGGTTTGGGAAACACCATATATTTT. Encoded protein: CASSLGGLGNTIYF.

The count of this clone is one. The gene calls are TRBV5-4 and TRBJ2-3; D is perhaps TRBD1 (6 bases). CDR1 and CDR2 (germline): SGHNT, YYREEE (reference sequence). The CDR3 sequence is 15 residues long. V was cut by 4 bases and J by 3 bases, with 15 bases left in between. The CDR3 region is CASSPIDRRTDTQYF. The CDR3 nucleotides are TGTGCCAGCAGCCCAATAGACAGGCGGACAGATACGCAGTATTTT.

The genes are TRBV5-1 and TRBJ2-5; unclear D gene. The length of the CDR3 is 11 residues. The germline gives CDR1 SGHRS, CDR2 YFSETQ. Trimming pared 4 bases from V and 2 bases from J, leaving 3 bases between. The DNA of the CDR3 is TGCGCCAGCAGCGTACAAGAGACCCAGTACTTC. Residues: CASSVQETQYF. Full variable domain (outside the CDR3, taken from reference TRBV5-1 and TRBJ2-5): KAGVTQTPRYLIKTRGQQVTLSCSPISGHRSVSWYQQTPGQGLQFLFEYFSETQRNKGNFPGRFSGRQFSNSRSEMNVSTLELGDSALYLCASSVQETQYFGPGTRLLVL.